This T cell receptor beta chain originates from a study of molecular identifiers for immune sequencing clone quantification. TCRdb used MiXCR to reprocess the PCR reads, holding one entry per CDR3 protein. Here the sample spans under 65,000 distinct CDR3 sequences, almost 25% being singletons. Losses at the gene ends were 1 base for V and 14 bases for J; bases not matched to a gene: 18. Germline CDR1 is SEHNR and CDR2 is FQNEAQ (reference sequence). This CDR3 region has 16 residues. This clonotype was recorded at least ten times. The chain combines TRBV7-9 with TRBJ2-3; the match to TRBD1 covers 7 bases. Sample: naive CD8+ T cells from blood, with Jurkat cell RNA spiked in. Subset denoted: FACS-sorted CD8+CD4-CCR7+CD45RA+ naive T cells. The sequence derives from a human donor in good health. Some libraries in this study had Jurkat cell RNA spiked in. Here the CDR3 DNA reads TGTGCCAGCAGCTTAGATGTCGGGGACAGCTCGCCATGGCCGTATTTT. The encoded protein is CASSLDVGDSSPWPYF.